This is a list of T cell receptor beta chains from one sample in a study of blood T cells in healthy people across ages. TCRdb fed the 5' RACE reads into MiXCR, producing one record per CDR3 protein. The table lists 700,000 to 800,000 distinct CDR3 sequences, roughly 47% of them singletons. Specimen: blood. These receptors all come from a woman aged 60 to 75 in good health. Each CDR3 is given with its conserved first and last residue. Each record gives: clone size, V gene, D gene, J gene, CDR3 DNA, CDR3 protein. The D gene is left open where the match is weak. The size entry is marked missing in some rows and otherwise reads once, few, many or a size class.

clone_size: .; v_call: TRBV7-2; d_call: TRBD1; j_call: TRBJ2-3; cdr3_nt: TGTGCCAGCAGCTTTAACCGGGGACAGGGAGAAAATACGCAGTATTTT; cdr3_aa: CASSFNRGQGENTQYF
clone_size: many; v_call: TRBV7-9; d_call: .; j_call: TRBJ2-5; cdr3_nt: TGTGCCAGCACCAGTACAAGGGGGGCCCAAGAGACCCAGTACTTC; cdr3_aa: CASTSTRGAQETQYF
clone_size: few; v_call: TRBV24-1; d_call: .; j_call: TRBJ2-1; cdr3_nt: TGTGCCACCAGTGCGGGTCATTACAATGAGCAGTTCTTC; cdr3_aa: CATSAGHYNEQFF
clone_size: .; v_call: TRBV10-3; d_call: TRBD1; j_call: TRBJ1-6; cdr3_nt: TGTGCCACCGGGACAGGAGATTCACCCCTCCACTTT; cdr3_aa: CATGTGDSPLHF
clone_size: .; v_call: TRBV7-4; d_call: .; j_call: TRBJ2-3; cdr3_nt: TGTGCCAGCAGCCCCCGGACAGAGACTAGCACAGATACGCAGTATTTT; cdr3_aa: CASSPRTETSTDTQYF
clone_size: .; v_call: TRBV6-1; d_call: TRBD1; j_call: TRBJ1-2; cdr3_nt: TGTGCCAGCAGACCCGGGGGACAGAACTATGGCTACACCTTC; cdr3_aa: CASRPGGQNYGYTF
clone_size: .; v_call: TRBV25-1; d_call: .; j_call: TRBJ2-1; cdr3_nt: TGTGCCAGCAGCGGACGGGGGCGAGCCAGCTCCTGCAATGAGCAGTTCTTC; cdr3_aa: CASSGRGRASSCNEQFF
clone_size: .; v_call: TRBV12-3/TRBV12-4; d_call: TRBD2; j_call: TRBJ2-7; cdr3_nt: TGTGCCAAGTTGGAACGGGGACTAGCGCGTACCTACGAGCAGTACTTC; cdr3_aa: CAKLERGLARTYEQYF
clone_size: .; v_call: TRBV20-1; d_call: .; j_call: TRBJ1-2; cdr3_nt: TGCAGTGCTAGAAGACAGTTCTATGGCTACACCTTC; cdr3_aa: CSARRQFYGYTF
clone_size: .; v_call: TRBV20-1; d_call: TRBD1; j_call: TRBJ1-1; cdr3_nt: TGCAGCCTTTCAAAGACAGGGCTAAACACTGAAGCTTTCTTT; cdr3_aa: CSLSKTGLNTEAFF
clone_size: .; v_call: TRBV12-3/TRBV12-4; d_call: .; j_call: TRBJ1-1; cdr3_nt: TGTGCCAGCAGTTTAGCGAGGCAATACACTGAAGCTTTCTTT; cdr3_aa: CASSLARQYTEAFF
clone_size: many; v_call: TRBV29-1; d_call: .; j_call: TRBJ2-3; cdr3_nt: TGCAGCGTTGAAGTTTTAGCGTCAGGGGATACGCAGTATTTT; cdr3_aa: CSVEVLASGDTQYF
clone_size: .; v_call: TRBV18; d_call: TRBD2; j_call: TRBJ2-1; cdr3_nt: TGTGCCAGCTCACCCTTCCCCAGCGGGAGGGCCGCTGAGCAGTTCTTC; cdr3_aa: CASSPFPSGRAAEQFF
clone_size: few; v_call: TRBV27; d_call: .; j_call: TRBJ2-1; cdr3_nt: TGTGCCAGCAGTTTATTGACAGTCCAACCCTACAATGAGCAGTTCTTC; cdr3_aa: CASSLLTVQPYNEQFF
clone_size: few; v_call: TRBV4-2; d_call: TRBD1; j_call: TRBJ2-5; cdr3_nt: TGTGCCAGCAGCCAAGGCGGAACAGGGGACCCAGAGACCCAGTACTTC; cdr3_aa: CASSQGGTGDPETQYF
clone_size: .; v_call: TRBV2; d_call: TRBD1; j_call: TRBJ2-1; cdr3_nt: TGTGCCAGCAGTGAAAACCGGGACAGCTATGAGCAGTTCTTC; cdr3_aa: CASSENRDSYEQFF
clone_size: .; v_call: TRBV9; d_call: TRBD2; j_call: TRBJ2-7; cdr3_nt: TGTGCCAGCAGCGTAGGGACTAGCGGGGTCTACAATGAGCAGTACTTC; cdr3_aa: CASSVGTSGVYNEQYF
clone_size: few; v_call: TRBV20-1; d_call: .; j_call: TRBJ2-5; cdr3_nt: TGCAGTGCTAGAGAGACTAGGGGGAAAGGAGAGCAGTACTTC; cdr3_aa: CSARETRGKGEQYF
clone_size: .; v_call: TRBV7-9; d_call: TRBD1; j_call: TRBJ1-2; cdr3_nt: TGTGCCAGCAGCTTAGGCACAGGGGGCGCGATGGATGGCTACACCTTC; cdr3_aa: CASSLGTGGAMDGYTF
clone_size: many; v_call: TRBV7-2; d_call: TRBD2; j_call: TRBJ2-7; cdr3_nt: TGTGCCAGCAGCGTCAATAGCGGGAGCCCTCTCCGCGAGCAGTACTTC; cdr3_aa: CASSVNSGSPLREQYF
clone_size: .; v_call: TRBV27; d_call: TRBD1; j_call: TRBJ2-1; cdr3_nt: TGTGCCAGCAGTTTAACCCGGGACAGGGGTTACAATGAGCAGTTCTTC; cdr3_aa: CASSLTRDRGYNEQFF
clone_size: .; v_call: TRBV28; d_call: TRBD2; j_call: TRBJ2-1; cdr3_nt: TGTGCCAGCAGACAGGGACTAGCGGGTTACAATGAGCAGTTCTTC; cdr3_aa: CASRQGLAGYNEQFF
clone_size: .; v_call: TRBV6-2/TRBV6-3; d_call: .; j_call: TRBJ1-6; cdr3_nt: TGTGCCAGCAGTTATGTTGGTGACCCGGGTTCACCCCTCCACTTT; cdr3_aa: CASSYVGDPGSPLHF
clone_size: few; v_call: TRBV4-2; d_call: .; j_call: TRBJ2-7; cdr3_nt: TGTGCCAGCAGCCAAGACGCGGGGGCGTCCTACGAGCAGTACTTC; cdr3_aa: CASSQDAGASYEQYF
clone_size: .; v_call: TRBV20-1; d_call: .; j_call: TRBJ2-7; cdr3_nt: TGCAGTGCTAGAGCTCCCGACCCATACGAGCAGTACTTC; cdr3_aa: CSARAPDPYEQYF
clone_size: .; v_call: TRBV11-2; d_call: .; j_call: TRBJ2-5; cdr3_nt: TGTGCCAGCAGCCCGGACCGTACCTACAATGAGCAGTACTTC; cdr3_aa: CASSPDRTYNEQYF
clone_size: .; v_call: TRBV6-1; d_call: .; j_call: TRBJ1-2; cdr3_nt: TGTGCCAGCAGTGACGGGGCGACGGGCTACACCTTC; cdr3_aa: CASSDGATGYTF
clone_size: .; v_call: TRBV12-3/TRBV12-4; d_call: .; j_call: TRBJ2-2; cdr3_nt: TGTGCCAGCAGCACCGGGATTAACACCGGGGAGCTGTTTTTT; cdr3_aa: CASSTGINTGELFF
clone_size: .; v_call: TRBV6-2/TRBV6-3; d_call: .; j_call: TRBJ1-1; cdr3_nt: TGTGCCTCCAGGGTTATGAACACTGAAGCTTTCTTT; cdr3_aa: CASRVMNTEAFF
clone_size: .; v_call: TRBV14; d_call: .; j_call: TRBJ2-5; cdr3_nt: TGTGCCAGCAGCCAAGTTTTGTCGGGGACCCTTCGAGAGACCCAGTACTTC; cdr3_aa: CASSQVLSGTLRETQYF
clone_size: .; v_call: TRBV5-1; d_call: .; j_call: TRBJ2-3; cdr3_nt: TGCGCCAGCAGCTTGGGGGCTAGCGCTGACACAGATATGCAGTATTTT; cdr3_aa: CASSLGASADTDMQYF
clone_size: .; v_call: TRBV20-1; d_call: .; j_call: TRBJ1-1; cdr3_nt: TGCAGTGGTAAGGATGGTAACACTGAAGCTTTCTTT; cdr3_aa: CSGKDGNTEAFF
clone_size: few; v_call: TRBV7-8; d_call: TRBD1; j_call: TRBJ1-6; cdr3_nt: TGTGCCAGCAGCGAATGGGTCGGACAGGGCAATTCACCCCTCCACTTT; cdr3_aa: CASSEWVGQGNSPLHF
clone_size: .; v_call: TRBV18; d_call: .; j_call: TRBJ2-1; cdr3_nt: TGTGCCAGCTCACCAAACAGGGCAAATAATGAGCAGTTCTTC; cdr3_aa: CASSPNRANNEQFF
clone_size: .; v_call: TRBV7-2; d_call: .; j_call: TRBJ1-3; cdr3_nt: TGTGCCAGCAGCAGTTCCTCTGGAAACACCATATATTTT; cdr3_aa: CASSSSSGNTIYF
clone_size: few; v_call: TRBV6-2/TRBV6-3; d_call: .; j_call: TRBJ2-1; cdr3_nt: TGTGCCAGCAGGGACCCCTCCAATGAGCAGTTCTTC; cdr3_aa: CASRDPSNEQFF
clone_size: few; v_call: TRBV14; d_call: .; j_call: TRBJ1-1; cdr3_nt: TGTGCCAGCAGCCAAGTAGGCACACTGAACACTGAAGCTTTCTTT; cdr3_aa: CASSQVGTLNTEAFF
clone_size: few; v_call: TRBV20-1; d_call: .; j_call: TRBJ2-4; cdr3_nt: TGCAGTGCTAGTAGGTCCTCACTAGCCAAAAACATTCAGTACTTC; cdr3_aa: CSASRSSLAKNIQYF
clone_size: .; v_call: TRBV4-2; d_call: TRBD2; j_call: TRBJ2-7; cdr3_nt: TGTGCCAGCAGTGACGTTAGCGGGTACAATGAGCAGTACTTC; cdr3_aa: CASSDVSGYNEQYF
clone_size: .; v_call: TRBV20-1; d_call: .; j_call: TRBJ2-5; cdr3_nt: TGCAGTGCTCGGCGATCCCGGGAGACCCAGTACTTC; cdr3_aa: CSARRSRETQYF
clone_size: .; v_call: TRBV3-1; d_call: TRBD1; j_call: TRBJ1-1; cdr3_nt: TGTGCCAGCAGCCAGGGGACAGTCGCTGAAGCTTTCTTT; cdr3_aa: CASSQGTVAEAFF
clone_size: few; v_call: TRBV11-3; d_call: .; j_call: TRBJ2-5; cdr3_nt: TGTGCCAGCAGCTTAGATGGGAAAGCGGGGACCCAGTACTTC; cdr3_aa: CASSLDGKAGTQYF
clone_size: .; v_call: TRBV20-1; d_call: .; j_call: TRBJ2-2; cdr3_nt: TGCAGTGCTAGAGCCCCTATCAACACCGGGGAGCTGTTTTTT; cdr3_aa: CSARAPINTGELFF
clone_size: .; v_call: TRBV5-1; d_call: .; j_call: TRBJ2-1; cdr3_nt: TGCGCCAGCAGCCTGAGCCTGGCCGGGGGGCGGACCGACAATGAGCAGTTCTTC; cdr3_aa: CASSLSLAGGRTDNEQFF
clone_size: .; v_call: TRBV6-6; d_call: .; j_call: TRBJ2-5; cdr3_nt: TGTGCCAGCAGTTCGAACAGGGTAGAGACCCAGTACTTC; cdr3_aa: CASSSNRVETQYF
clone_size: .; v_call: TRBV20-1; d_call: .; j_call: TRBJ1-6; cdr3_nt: TGCAGTGCTAGCGAGGGGGGTCGGGCCTATAATTCACCCCTCCACTTT; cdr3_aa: CSASEGGRAYNSPLHF
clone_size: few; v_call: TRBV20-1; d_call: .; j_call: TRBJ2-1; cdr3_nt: TGCAGTGCCCCTGTGGGGGGGGGCTGGGATGAGCAGTTCTTC; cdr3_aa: CSAPVGGGWDEQFF
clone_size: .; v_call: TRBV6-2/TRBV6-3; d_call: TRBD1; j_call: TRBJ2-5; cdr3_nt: TGTGCCAGCAGTTACAAGACAGGGGGAGAGCAGTACTTC; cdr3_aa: CASSYKTGGEQYF
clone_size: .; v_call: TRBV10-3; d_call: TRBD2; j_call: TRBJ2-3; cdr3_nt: TGTGCCATCAGTGAACTAGCGGGAGTTGTAGATACGCAGTATTTT; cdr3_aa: CAISELAGVVDTQYF
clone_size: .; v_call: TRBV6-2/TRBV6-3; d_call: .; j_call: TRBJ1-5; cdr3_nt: TGTGCCAGCAGTTACTATGGGGGACATCAGCCCCAGCATTTT; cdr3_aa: CASSYYGGHQPQHF
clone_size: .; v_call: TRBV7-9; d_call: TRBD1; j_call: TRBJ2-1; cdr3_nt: TGTGCCAGCAGCGGAGACAGGGACGATCACAATGAGCAGTTCTTC; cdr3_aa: CASSGDRDDHNEQFF
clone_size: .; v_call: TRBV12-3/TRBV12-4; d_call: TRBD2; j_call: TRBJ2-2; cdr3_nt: TGTGCCAGCAGTACTTGGACTAGCGGGAACACCGGGGAGCTGTTTTTT; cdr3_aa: CASSTWTSGNTGELFF
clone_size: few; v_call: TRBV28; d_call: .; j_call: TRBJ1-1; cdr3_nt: TGTGCCAGCAGTTCAGGGTTGCTGGCTTTCTTT; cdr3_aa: CASSSGLLAFF
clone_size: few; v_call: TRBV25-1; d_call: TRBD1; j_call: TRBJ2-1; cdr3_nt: TGTGCCAGCAGTGAATATGTGACAGGGGGGCAGTTCTTC; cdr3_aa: CASSEYVTGGQFF
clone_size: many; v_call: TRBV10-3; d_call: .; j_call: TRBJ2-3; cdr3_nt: TGTGCCATCAGTGGGATAGCAACAGATACGCAGTATTTT; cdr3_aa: CAISGIATDTQYF
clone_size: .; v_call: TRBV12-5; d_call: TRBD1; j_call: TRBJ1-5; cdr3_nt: TGTGCTAGTGGTTGGGGGACAGCCCGGGGCAATCAGCCCCAGCATTTT; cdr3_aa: CASGWGTARGNQPQHF